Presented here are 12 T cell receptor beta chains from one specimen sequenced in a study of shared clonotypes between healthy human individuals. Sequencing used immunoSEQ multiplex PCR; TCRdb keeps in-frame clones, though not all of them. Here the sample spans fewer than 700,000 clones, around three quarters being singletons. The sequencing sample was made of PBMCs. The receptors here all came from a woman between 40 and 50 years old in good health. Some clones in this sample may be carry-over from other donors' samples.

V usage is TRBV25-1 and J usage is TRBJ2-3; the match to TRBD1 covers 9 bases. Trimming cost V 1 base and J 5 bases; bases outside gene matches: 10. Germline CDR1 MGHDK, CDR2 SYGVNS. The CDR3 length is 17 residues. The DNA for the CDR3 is TGTGCCAGCAGTGAATTGCGAGCGGACAGGGGAATAGATACGCAGTATTTT. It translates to CASSELRADRGIDTQYF.

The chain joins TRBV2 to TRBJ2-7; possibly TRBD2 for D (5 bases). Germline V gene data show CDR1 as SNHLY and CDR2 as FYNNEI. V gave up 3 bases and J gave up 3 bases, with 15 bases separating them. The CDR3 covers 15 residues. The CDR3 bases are TGTGCCAGCAGTGACGAGGGTAGCTGGGGCTACGAGCAGTACTTC. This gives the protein CASSDEGSWGYEQYF.

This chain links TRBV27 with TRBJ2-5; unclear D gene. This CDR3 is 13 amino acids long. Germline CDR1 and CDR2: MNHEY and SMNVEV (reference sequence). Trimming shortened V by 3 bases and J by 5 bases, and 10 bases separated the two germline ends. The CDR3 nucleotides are TGTGCCAGCAGTTTTGGGCCTGCCGAGACCCAGTACTTC. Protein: CASSFGPAETQYF.

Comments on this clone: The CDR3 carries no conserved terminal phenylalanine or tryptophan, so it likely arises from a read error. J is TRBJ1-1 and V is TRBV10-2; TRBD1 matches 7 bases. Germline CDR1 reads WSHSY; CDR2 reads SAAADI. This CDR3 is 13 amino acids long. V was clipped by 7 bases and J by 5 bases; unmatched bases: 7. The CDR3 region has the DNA TGCGCCAGCATCGGACAGGTGGAAACTGAAGCTTTCTCT. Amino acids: CASIGQVETEAFS.

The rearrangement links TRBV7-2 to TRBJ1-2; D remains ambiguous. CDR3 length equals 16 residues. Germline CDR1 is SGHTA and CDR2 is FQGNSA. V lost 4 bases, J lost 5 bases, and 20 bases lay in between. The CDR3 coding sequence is TGTGCCAGCAGCTCCCTCGGCGGCACCTCGGGATATGGCTACACCTTC. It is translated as CASSSLGGTSGYGYTF.

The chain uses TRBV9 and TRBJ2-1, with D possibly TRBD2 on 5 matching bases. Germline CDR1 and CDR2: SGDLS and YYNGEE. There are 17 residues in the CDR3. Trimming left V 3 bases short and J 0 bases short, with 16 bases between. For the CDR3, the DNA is TGTGCCAGCAGCGGAACCTTAGGAGGATTCTCCTACAATGAGCAGTTCTTC. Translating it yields CASSGTLGGFSYNEQFF.

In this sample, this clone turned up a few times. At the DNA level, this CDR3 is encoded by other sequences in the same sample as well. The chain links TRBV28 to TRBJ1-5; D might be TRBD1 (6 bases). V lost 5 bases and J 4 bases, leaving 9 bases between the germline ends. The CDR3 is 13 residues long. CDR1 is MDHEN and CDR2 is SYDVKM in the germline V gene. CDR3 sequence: CASSRTVNQPQHF. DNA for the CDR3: TGTGCCAGCAGTCGGACAGTAAATCAGCCCCAGCATTTT.

The CDR3 bases are TGTGCCAGCTCACCTTCTGCAGCTGCAACTAATGAAAAACTGTTTTTT. It codes for CASSPSAAATNEKLFF. The V gene is TRBV18, the J gene TRBJ1-4; D unresolved. The CDR3 runs 16 residues. Per the germline V gene, CDR1 is KGHSH and CDR2 is LQKENI. Trimming took off 3 bases at V and 0 bases at J, with 11 bases between the two ends.

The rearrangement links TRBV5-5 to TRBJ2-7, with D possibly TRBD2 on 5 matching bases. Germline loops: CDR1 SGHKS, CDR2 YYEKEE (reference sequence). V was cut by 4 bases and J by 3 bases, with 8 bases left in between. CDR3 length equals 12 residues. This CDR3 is CASSAGLYEQYF. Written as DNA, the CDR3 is TGTGCCAGCAGCGCCGGACTCTACGAGCAGTACTTC.

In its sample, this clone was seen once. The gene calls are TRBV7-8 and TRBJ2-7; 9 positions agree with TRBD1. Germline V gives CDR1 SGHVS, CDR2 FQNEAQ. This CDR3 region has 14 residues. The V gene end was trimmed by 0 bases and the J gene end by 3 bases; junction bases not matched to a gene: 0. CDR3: CASSLAGQGYEQYF. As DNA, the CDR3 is TGTGCCAGCAGCTTAGCGGGACAGGGCTACGAGCAGTACTTC.

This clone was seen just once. Here the CDR3 DNA reads TGTGCCAGCAGCCCAGGGGTCGGGGGGTGTCAGCCCCAGCATTTT. Encoded protein: CASSPGVGGCQPQHF. The rearrangement joins TRBV21-1 to TRBJ1-5. TRBV21-1 is assigned pseudogene status. CDR3 length equals 15 residues.

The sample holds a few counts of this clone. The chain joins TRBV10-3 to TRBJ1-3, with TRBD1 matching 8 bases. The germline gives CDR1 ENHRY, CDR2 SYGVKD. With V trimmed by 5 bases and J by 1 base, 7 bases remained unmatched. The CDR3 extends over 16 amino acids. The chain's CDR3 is CAISPGQALSGNTIYF. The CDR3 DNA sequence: TGTGCCATCAGTCCGGGACAGGCCCTTTCTGGAAACACCATATATTTT.